One and the same sample provided the 21 T cell receptor beta chains below, sequenced in a study of blood T cell repertoires in COVID-19. Assay: immunoSEQ multiplex PCR; the TCRdb copy retains only in-frame clones and omits some. The sample shows about 110,000 clones, 75% to 85% of them seen only once. Sequencing was carried out using peripheral blood. The receptors were gathered from an older man with acute or convalescent COVID-19.

CDR3 nucleotides: TGTGCCAGCAGCTTTAGGGGAACAGCGAACACCGGGGAGCTGTTTTTT. Translated, it gives CASSFRGTANTGELFF. The chain recombines TRBV11-3 with TRBJ2-2; tentative D call: TRBD1 (5 bases). The germline V and J ends were trimmed by 3 bases and 0 bases, with 11 bases remaining between them. Germline CDR1 SGHNT, CDR2 YENEEA. CDR3 length equals 16 residues.

CDR3 sequence: CASTLDLTVRVEAFF. Here the CDR3 DNA reads TGTGCCAGCACCCTCGACTTGACGGTACGTGTTGAAGCTTTCTTT. V gene TRBV11-2 combines with J gene TRBJ1-1, with D uncertain. CDR1 and CDR2 from the germline V gene are SGHAT and FQNNGV. Trimming removed 7 bases at V and 7 bases at J, with 22 bases between. The CDR3 runs 15 residues.

The V gene is TRBV2, the J gene TRBJ1-4; no clear D gene. Trimming took off 8 bases at V and 8 bases at J, with 9 bases between the two ends. Germline assignment: CDR1 SNHLY and CDR2 FYNNEI. The CDR3 loop spans 11 amino acids. CDR3 nucleotide sequence: TGTGCCAGCCTACAGAACGAAAAACTGTTTTTT. Protein product: CASLQNEKLFF.

The rearrangement uses TRBV3-1 (or the pseudogene TRBV3-2) and TRBJ2-7; possibly TRBD1 for D (6 bases). Per the germline V gene, CDR1 is LGHDT and CDR2 is YNNKEL (reference sequence). CDR3 size: 12 residues. Trimming took 4 bases from V and 7 from J, leaving 11 bases between them. The CDR3 loop is CASSLQGREQYF. In DNA form, the CDR3 reads TGTGCCAGCAGCCTACAGGGTCGTGAGCAGTACTTC.

The V call is TRBV28, the J call TRBJ2-7, with TRBD1 as a possible D gene (6 bases). The ends were cut back, 6 bases at V and 1 base at J, with 13 bases in the middle. Germline V gene lookup returns CDR1 MDHEN and CDR2 SYDVKM. The CDR3 has 14 amino acids. The CDR3, as DNA: TGTGCCAGCAGCCTTCATAGGGGGTCCTACGAGCAGTACTTC. The encoded protein is CASSLHRGSYEQYF.

Written as DNA, the CDR3 is TGTGCCAGCAGCCGGCAGGGACAGGTTCTCGTCACCGGGGAGCTGTTTTTT. Protein: CASSRQGQVLVTGELFF. The chain employs TRBV3-1 (or the pseudogene TRBV3-2) and TRBJ2-2, with 8 bases aligning to TRBD1. The CDR3 extends over 17 amino acids. Germline values: CDR1 LGHDT, CDR2 YNNKEL (reference sequence). Trimming at V came to 4 bases and at J to 4 bases, leaving 11 bases not matched to a gene.

This chain joins TRBV9 and TRBJ1-1, with 9 bases identical to TRBD1. Germline lookup yields CDR1 SGDLS and CDR2 YYNGEE. Trimming cost V 4 bases and J 3 bases; bases outside gene matches: 10. The CDR3 is 16 amino acids. The CDR3 region has the DNA TGTGCCAGCAGCCTCCACGGGACAGGGAGGGACACTGAAGCTTTCTTT. Translating gives CASSLHGTGRDTEAFF.

V gene TRBV9 combines with J gene TRBJ2-2; D may be TRBD2 (7 bases). Germline V CDR1 and CDR2: SGDLS, YYNGEE. This CDR3 region has 14 residues. V gave up 3 bases and J gave up 7 bases, with 13 bases separating them. Here the CDR3 DNA reads TGTGCCAGCAGCGAGCAGGGGAGGGACGGGGAGCTGTTTTTT. This translates into CASSEQGRDGELFF.

V and J are TRBV5-1 and TRBJ2-7; D is possibly TRBD2 (5 bases). The CDR3 is 15 residues long. Germline CDR1 is SGHRS and CDR2 is YFSETQ. The V gene lost 4 bases and the J gene lost 1 base, with 15 bases spanning the gap. As DNA, the CDR3 is TGCGCCAGCAGCACCGGGGAACTACTTTCCTACGAGCAGTACTTC. Translated, it gives CASSTGELLSYEQYF.

The chain combines TRBV4-1 with TRBJ1-6; maybe TRBD1 (5 bases). This CDR3 is 17 amino acids long. Germline-derived CDR1 and CDR2 are MGHRA and YSYEKL. V was clipped by 0 bases and J by 7 bases, with 16 bases between them. The CDR3 loop reads CASSQDGWAGRNSPLHF. Written as DNA, the CDR3 is TGCGCCAGCAGCCAAGACGGTTGGGCAGGGCGGAATTCACCCCTCCACTTT.

The chain couples TRBV5-5 to TRBJ1-5, with D unresolved. The CDR3 contains 12 residues. In germline, CDR1 is SGHKS, CDR2 YYEKEE (reference sequence). V lost 0 bases and J 5 bases, leaving 3 bases between the germline ends. The CDR3 region has the DNA TGTGCCAGCAGCTTGGGAGATCAGCCCCAGCATTTT. Its translation is CASSLGDQPQHF.

This chain uses TRBV2 with TRBJ2-3, with D possibly TRBD1 on 5 matching bases. The CDR3 spans 15 residues. CDR1 and CDR2 from the germline V gene are SNHLY and FYNNEI. The V end lost 6 bases, the J end lost 6 bases, and 19 bases lay between the germline ends. As DNA, the CDR3 is TGTGCCAGCAGGTCCGACAGCGTTAAGTTGGATACGCAGTATTTT. Protein product: CASRSDSVKLDTQYF.

The chain recombines TRBV30 with TRBJ2-1, with D possibly matching TRBD2 (5 bases). Germline CDR1 and CDR2: GTSNPN and SVGIG (reference sequence). V was shortened by 2 bases and J by 0 bases, with 14 bases between the two germline ends. The CDR3 runs to 16 residues. CDR3 amino acids: CAWSRGAGHSYNEQFF. The CDR3 region has the DNA TGTGCCTGGAGTCGGGGTGCGGGTCACTCCTACAATGAGCAGTTCTTC.

The chain employs TRBV12-5 and TRBJ2-3, with D possibly being TRBD2 (7 bases). V dropped 5 bases and J dropped 2 bases, with 17 bases sitting between them. Germline loops: CDR1 LGHNT, CDR2 FRNRAP. The CDR3 is 16 amino acids. This chain's CDR3 is CASGLTYGGPTDTQYF. DNA for the CDR3: TGTGCTAGTGGTCTCACCTACGGGGGGCCCACAGATACGCAGTATTTT.

CDR3: CASSYLGSEKTGTGRPNEQFF. For the CDR3, the DNA is TGCGCCAGCAGTTACCTGGGCTCAGAGAAGACCGGGACAGGGAGGCCCAATGAGCAGTTCTTC. This sequence joins TRBV5-1 and TRBJ2-1; 9 bases line up with TRBD1. Germline CDR1 SGHRS, CDR2 YFSETQ. V lost 5 bases to trimming and J lost 6 bases; unmatched junction nucleotides: 27. The CDR3 has 21 amino acids.

The chain joins TRBV24-1 to TRBJ2-7; no firm D call. Trimming took 8 bases from V and 4 from J, leaving 14 bases between them. The germline CDR1 and CDR2 sequences are KGHDR and SFDVKD. This CDR3 contains 13 residues. CDR3 in DNA: TGTGCCACCATCATAGCCCCTGGTTACGAGCAGTACTTC. As protein: CATIIAPGYEQYF.

The chain is built from TRBV9 and TRBJ2-1; D is possibly TRBD1 (6 bases). V was trimmed by 5 bases and J by 9 bases, leaving 9 bases between them. The CDR3 runs 11 residues. Germline lookup yields CDR1 SGDLS and CDR2 YYNGEE. The CDR3 DNA reads TGTGCCAGCAGTCAGGGGAGTGAGCAGTTCTTC. Amino acid sequence: CASSQGSEQFF. Filled out from reference TRBV9 and TRBJ2-1, the complete variable domain reads DSGVTQTPKHLITATGQRVTLRCSPRSGDLSVYWYQQSLDQGLQFLIQYYNGEERAKGNILERFSAQQFPDLHSELNLSSLELGDSALYFCASSQGSEQFFGPGTRLTVL.

V is TRBV24-1 and J is TRBJ1-1, with a possible D match to TRBD1 (6 bases). With 3 bases removed from V and 8 bases from J, the gap between germline ends came to 12 bases. The CDR3 is made up of 13 amino acids. Germline V lookup: CDR1 KGHDR, CDR2 SFDVKD. The CDR3 sequence: CATSDPGGREAFF. The CDR3 DNA sequence: TGTGCCACCAGTGATCCCGGGGGGCGAGAAGCTTTCTTT.

The rearrangement links TRBV6-6 to TRBJ1-3, with 8 bases fitting TRBD1. There are 16 residues in the CDR3. V lost 0 bases and J lost 3; bases outside the gene matches: 4. Germline loops: CDR1 MNHNY, CDR2 SVGAGI (reference sequence). CDR3 sequence reads: CASSYSTGAGGNTIYF. DNA of the CDR3: TGTGCCAGCAGTTACTCGACAGGGGCGGGTGGAAACACCATATATTTT.

V is TRBV12-3 or TRBV12-4 and J is TRBJ2-2; D is undetermined. V was cut by 10 bases and J by 5 bases, with 14 bases left in between. The CDR3 contains 13 residues. The CDR3 sequence is CANKRSATGELFF. For the CDR3, the DNA is TGTGCCAACAAACGCTCAGCGACCGGGGAGCTGTTTTTT.

The chain links TRBV2 to TRBJ1-2; D possibly corresponds to TRBD1 (6 bases). The CDR3 contains 13 residues. Germline CDR1 reads SNHLY; CDR2 reads FYNNEI. V lost 7 bases and J 2 bases, leaving 11 bases between the germline ends. The CDR3 region has the DNA TGTGCCAGCAAAGGAACAGGGAACTATGGCTACACCTTC. Amino acid sequence: CASKGTGNYGYTF.